What follows are 5 T cell receptor beta chains derived from one specimen sequenced in a study of cytomegalovirus exposure and HLA in healthy donors. The PCR contained 60 Vbeta and 13 Jbeta primers. The table came from immunoSEQ multiplex PCR; TCRdb's copy has only in-frame clones and leaves some out. The sample yields under 200,000 clones, 60% to 80% seen once. Specimen: PBMCs. Receptors originate from a middle-aged woman in good health and CMV-seropositive.

The gene calls are TRBV27 and TRBJ2-7; D perhaps matches TRBD1 (6 bases). Per the germline V gene, CDR1 is MNHEY and CDR2 is SMNVEV (reference sequence). The ends were cut back, 6 bases at V and 0 bases at J, with 18 bases in the middle. This CDR3 comprises 16 residues. Written as DNA, the CDR3 is TGTGCCAGCAGCACATACAGGGTTAGATCCTCCTACGAGCAGTACTTC. It translates to CASSTYRVRSSYEQYF.

V gene TRBV6-1 combines with J gene TRBJ2-7, with 8 nucleotides matching TRBD1. The germline CDR1 and CDR2 sequences are MNHNS and SASEGT. This CDR3 region has 12 residues. The trim removed 7 bases at V and 5 bases at J, leaving 4 bases unmatched. The chain's CDR3 is CASNGQGHEQYF. The CDR3 bases are TGTGCCAGCAATGGACAGGGCCACGAGCAGTACTTC.

The rearrangement uses TRBV6-1 and TRBJ1-1; D might be TRBD1 (5 bases). V lost 6 bases, J lost 4 bases, and 12 bases lay in between. CDR3 length: 13 amino acids. The germline V gene has CDR1 MNHNS and CDR2 SASEGT. CDR3 region: CASRSQGGTEAFF. DNA for the CDR3: TGTGCCAGCAGATCTCAGGGAGGCACTGAAGCTTTCTTT.

This clone has only one observation. V gene TRBV7-2 combines with J gene TRBJ1-2, with a possible D match to TRBD1 (5 bases). The germline V gene has CDR1 SGHTA and CDR2 FQGNSA. V lost 5 bases and J lost 8, with 21 bases in between. The CDR3 covers 15 residues. The chain's CDR3 is CASSRDGDSMWGYTF. The DNA for the CDR3 is TGTGCCAGCAGCCGGGACGGGGACTCTATGTGGGGCTACACCTTC.

The chain has TRBV5-4 and TRBJ1-1; D unresolved. V shed 0 bases and J shed 0 bases, with 15 bases lying between them. Per germline, CDR1 SGHNT and CDR2 YYREEE (reference sequence). The CDR3 contains 17 residues. This chain's CDR3 is CASSLGAPYSMNTEAFF. CDR3 in DNA: TGTGCCAGCAGCTTGGGAGCACCCTACAGCATGAACACTGAAGCTTTCTTT.